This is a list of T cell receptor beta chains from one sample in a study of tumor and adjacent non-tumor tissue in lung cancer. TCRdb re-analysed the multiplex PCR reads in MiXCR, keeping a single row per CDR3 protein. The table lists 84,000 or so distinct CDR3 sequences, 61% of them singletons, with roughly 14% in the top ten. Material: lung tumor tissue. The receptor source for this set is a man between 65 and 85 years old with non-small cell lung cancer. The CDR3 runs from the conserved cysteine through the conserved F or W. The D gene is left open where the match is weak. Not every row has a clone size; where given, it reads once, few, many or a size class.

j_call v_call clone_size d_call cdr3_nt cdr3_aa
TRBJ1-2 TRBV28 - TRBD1 TGTGCCAGCAGTTTAAGCGGACAGGGGACCTATGGCTACACCTTC CASSLSGQGTYGYTF
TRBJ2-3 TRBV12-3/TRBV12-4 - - TGTGCCAGCAGTTTGGGTGGGTGGGGCACAAATACGCAGTATTTT CASSLGGWGTNTQYF
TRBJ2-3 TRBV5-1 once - TGCGCCAACAGCTTGGATGGAGTCACAGATACGCAGTATTTT CANSLDGVTDTQYF
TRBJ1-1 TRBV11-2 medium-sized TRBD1 TGTGCCAGCAGCCCAAACAGGGGGCAGACTGAAGCTTTCTTT CASSPNRGQTEAFF
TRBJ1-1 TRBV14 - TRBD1 TGTGCCAGCAGCCGATACAGGGGGTGGGGCACTGAAGCTTCCTTT CASSRYRGWGTEASF
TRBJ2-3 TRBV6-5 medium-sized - TGTGCCAGCAGTTACTGGGGGGAGACAGATACGCAGTATTTT CASSYWGETDTQYF
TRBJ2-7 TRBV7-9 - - TGTGCCAGCAGCCCGACACTGGAGAGGGCCTACGAGCAGTACTTC CASSPTLERAYEQYF
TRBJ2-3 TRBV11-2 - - TGTGCCAGCGGCTTAGAAGGAGCATTACAGGGTGGGCGGTATTTT CASGLEGALQGGRYF
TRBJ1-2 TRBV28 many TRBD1 TGTGCCAGCAGTTTCGACGGACAGGGGAAATTTGGCTACACCTTC CASSFDGQGKFGYTF
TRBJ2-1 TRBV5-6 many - TGTGCCAGCAGCTTTTCTCGTGGGGGGGCGGACAATGAGCAGTTCTTC CASSFSRGGADNEQFF
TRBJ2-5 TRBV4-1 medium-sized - TGCGCCAGCAGCCAGGGGGGAAGCTTTGAGACCCAGTACTTC CASSQGGSFETQYF
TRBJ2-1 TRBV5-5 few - TGTGCCAGCAGCTTGGGCCTAGCGATCTCCTACAATGAGCAGTTCTTC CASSLGLAISYNEQFF
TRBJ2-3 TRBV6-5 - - TGTGCCAACAGTTCCCAGCAGCGTAGAACAGATACGCAGTATTTT CANSSQQRRTDTQYF
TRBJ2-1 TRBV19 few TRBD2 TGTGCCACCGCCAGGACTAGCGGGAGGGCCTCCTACAATGAGCAGTTCTTC CATARTSGRASYNEQFF
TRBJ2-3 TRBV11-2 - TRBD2 TGTGCAAGCAGCTTAGACAAGACGACTAGCACAGTTACGCAGTATTTT CASSLDKTTSTVTQYF
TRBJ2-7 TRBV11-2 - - TGTGCCAGCAGCTTAGACTTGGTTCGTCGAGGCTCCTGCGAGCAGTACTTC CASSLDLVRRGSCEQYF
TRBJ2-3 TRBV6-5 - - TGTGCCAGTAGAAAAGCCCAGGAGGCTCGGAGCACAGATACGCAGTATTTT CASRKAQEARSTDTQYF
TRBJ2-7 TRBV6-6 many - TGTGCCAGCAGTCTAACCCCTCACGAGCAGTACTTC CASSLTPHEQYF
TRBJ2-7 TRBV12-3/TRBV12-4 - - TGTGCCAGCAGCCTGTTACAGTGGGCATGCGAGCAGTACTTC CASSLLQWACEQYF
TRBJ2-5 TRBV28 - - TGTGCCAGCAGTTTTAATCGGGGGAGCCGGCCAACCCAGTACTTC CASSFNRGSRPTQYF
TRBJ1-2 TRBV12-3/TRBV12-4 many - TGTGCCAGCAGTTTAGCGCTTACCTATGGCTACACCTTC CASSLALTYGYTF
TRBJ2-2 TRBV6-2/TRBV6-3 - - TGTGTCAGCAGAGGCGGGACAGAGGACACCGGGGAGCTGTTTTTT CVSRGGTEDTGELFF
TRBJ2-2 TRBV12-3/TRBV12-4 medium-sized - TGTGCCAGCGGAAAGGTGGCGAACACCGGGGAGCTGTTTTTT CASGKVANTGELFF
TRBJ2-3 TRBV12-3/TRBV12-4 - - TGTGCCAGCAGTTTAGAGGAGGCTAGCACAAATACGCAGTATTTT CASSLEEASTNTQYF
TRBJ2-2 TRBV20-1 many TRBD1 TGCAGTGCGGGACAGTCGAACACCGGGGAGCTGTTTTTT CSAGQSNTGELFF
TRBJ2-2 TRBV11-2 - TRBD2 TGTGCCAGAAGCTCTCCCCAGGGACTAGCGAACACCGGGGAGCTGTTTTTT CARSSPQGLANTGELFF
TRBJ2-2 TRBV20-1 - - TGTAGTGCTAGAGTCTCAGGGAGCGGTACCGGGGAGCTGCTTTTT CSARVSGSGTGELLF
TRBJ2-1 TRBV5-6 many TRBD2 TGTGCCAGCAGCTTCCCCGGACTAGCGAAAAAGAGGGGCTCCTACAATGAGCAGTTCTTC CASSFPGLAKKRGSYNEQFF
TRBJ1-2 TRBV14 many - TGTGCCAGCAGCCTACAGAACTATGGCTACACCTTC CASSLQNYGYTF
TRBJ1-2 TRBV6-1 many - TGTGCCAGCAGGGGACTCGGGAGGTCAACCTATGGCTACACCTTC CASRGLGRSTYGYTF
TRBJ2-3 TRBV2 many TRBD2 TGTGCCAGCAATCAAGCGGGAGGGGAATATTTT CASNQAGGEYF
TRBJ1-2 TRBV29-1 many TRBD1 TGCAGCGTTGACCAACAGGACAGGGGAGGCTACACCTTC CSVDQQDRGGYTF
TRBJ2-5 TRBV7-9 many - TGTGCCAGCAGCCCGGGTGAGACCCAGTACTTC CASSPGETQYF
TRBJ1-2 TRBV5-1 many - TGCGCCAGCAGCTTGGGGGACACCCCAGGCTTTACCTTC CASSLGDTPGFTF